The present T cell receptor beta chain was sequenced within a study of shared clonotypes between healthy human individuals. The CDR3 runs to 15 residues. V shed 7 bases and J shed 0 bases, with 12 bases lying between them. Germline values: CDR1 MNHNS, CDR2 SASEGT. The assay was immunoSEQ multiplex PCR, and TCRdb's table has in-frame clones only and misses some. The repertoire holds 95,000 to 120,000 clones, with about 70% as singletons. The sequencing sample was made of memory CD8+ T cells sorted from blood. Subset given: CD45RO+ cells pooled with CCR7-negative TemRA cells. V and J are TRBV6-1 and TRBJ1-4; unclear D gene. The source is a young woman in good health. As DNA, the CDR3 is TGTGCCAGCACCGCGGGCCCTGCAACTAATGAAAAACTGTTTTTT. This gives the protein CASTAGPATNEKLFF.